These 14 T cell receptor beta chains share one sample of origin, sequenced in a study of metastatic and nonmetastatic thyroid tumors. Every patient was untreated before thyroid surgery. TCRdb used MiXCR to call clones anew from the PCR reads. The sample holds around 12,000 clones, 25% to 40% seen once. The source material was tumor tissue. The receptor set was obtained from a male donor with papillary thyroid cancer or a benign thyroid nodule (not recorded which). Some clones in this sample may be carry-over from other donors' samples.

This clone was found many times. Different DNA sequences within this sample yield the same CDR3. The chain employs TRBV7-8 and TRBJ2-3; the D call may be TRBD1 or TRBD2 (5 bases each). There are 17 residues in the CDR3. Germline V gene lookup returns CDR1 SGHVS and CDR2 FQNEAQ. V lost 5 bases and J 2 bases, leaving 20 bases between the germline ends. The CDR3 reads CASSVGGQSLNTDTQYF. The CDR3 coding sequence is TGTGCCAGCAGCGTAGGAGGACAATCCCTCAACACAGATACGCAGTATTTT.

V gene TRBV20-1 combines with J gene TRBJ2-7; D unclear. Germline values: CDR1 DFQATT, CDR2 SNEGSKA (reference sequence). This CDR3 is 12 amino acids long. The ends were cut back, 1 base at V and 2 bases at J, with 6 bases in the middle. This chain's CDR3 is CSARGQTYEQYF. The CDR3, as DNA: TGCAGTGCTAGAGGACAAACCTACGAGCAGTACTTC.

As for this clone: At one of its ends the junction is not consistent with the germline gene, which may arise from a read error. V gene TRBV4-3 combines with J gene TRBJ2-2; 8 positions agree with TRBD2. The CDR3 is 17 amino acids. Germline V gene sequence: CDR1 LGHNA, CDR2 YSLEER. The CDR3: CASTQSLLAGSSRKLFF. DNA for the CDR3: TGCGCCAGCACCCAAAGTTTGTTAGCGGGATCCTCCAGGAAGCTGTTTTTT.

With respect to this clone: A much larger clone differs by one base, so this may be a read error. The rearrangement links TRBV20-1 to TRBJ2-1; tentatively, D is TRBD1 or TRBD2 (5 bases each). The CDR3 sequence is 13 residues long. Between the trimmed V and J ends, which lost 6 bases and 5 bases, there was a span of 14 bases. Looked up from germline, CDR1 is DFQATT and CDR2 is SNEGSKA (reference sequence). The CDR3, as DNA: TGCAGTGCCCCTCTGGGGGAAAACAATGAGCAGTTCTTC. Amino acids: CSAPLGENNEQFF.

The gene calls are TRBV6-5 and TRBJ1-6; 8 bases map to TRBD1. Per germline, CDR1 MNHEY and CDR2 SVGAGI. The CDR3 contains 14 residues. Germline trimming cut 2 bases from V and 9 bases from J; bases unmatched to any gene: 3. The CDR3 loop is CASSYGQGGSPLHF. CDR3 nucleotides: TGTGCCAGCAGTTACGGACAGGGTGGTTCACCCCTCCACTTT.

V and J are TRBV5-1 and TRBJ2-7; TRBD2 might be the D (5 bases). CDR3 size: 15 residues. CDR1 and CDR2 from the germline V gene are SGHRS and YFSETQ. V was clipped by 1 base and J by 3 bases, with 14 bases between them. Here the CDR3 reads CASSLSTAGRYEQYF. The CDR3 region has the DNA TGCGCCAGCAGCTTGAGTACGGCGGGTCGCTACGAGCAGTACTTC.

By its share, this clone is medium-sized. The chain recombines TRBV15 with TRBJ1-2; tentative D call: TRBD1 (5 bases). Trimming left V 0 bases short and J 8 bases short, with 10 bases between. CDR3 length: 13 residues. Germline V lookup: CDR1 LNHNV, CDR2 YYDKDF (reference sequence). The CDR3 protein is CATSRDLGEGYTF. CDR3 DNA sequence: TGTGCCACCAGCAGAGATCTGGGGGAGGGCTACACCTTC. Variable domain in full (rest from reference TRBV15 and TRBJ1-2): DAMVIQNPRYQVTQFGKPVTLSCSQTLNHNVMYWYQQKSSQAPKLLFHYYDKDFNNEADTPDNFQSRRPNTSFCFLDIRSPGLGDTAMYLCATSRDLGEGYTFGSGTRLTVV.

CDR3: CASSVSGRRHEQFF. The CDR3 bases are TGTGCCAGCAGTGTTAGCGGGAGGCGACATGAGCAGTTCTTC. The genes are TRBV2 and TRBJ2-1; 10 bases fit TRBD2. CDR3 length: 14 residues. CDR1 SNHLY and CDR2 FYNNEI come from the germline V gene. V shed 4 bases, J shed 8 bases, and the junction held 5 bases outside the gene matches.

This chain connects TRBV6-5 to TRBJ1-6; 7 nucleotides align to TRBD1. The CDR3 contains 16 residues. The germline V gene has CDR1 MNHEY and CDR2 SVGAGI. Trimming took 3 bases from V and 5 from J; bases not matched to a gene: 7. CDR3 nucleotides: TGTGCCAGCAGTTATGGAACAGGGGTTGATAATTCACCCCTCCACTTT. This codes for CASSYGTGVDNSPLHF.

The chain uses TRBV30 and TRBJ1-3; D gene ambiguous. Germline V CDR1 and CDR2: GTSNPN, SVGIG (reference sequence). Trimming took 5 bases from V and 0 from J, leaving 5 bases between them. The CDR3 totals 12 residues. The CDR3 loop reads CAWGSSGNTIYF. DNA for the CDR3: TGTGCCTGGGGGAGCTCTGGAAACACCATATATTTT.

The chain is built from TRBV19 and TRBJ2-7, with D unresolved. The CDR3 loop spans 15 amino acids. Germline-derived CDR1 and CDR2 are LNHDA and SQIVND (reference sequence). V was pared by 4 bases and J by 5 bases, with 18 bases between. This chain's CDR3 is CASSTYGGIVDEQYF. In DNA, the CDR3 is TGTGCCAGTAGTACCTACGGCGGAATTGTAGACGAGCAGTACTTC.

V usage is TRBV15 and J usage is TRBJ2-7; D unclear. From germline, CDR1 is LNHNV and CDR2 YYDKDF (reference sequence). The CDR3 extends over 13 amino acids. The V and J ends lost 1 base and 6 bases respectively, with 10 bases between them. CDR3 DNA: TGTGCCACCAGCAGAGCTCAGACGGCCGAGCAGTACTTC. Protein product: CATSRAQTAEQYF.

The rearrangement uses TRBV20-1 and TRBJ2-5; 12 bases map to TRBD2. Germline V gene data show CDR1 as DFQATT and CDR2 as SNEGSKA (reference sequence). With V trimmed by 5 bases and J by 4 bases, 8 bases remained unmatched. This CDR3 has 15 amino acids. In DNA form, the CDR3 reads TGCAGTGCTCACCCGCCGGGACTAGCGGGAGAGACCCAGTACTTC. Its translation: CSAHPPGLAGETQYF.

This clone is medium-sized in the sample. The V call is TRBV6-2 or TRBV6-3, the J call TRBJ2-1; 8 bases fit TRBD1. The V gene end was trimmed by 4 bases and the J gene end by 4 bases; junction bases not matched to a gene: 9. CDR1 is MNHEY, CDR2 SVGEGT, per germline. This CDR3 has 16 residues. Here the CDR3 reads CASSSVDRVEYNEQFF. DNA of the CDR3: TGTGCCAGCAGTTCAGTGGACAGGGTGGAATACAATGAGCAGTTCTTC.